This entry lists 3 T cell receptor beta chains sequenced from one sample in a study of blood T cell repertoires in COVID-19. This table comes from immunoSEQ multiplex PCR, and its TCRdb copy is limited to in-frame clones, with some not included. The table lists approximately 74,000 clones, around 90% of them singletons. The specimen sequenced was peripheral blood. These receptors were collected from a woman aged 55 to 70 with active COVID-19.

The chain has TRBV10-3 and TRBJ2-5; 7 bases line up with TRBD2. The J segment lost 5 bases and the V segment lost 10 bases, leaving 10 bases of the junction unmatched. CDR1 and CDR2 from the germline V gene are ENHRY and SYGVKD. The CDR3 covers 13 residues. CDR3 amino acids: CATKGGAGETQYF. The CDR3 nucleotides read TGTGCCACAAAGGGCGGAGCGGGGGAGACCCAGTACTTC.

This rearrangement joins TRBV5-6 to TRBJ2-1; 13 positions agree with TRBD2. The ends lost 4 bases at V and 9 bases at J; junction bases unmatched: 10. This CDR3 region has 16 residues. In germline, CDR1 is SGHDT, CDR2 YYEEEE. The DNA for the CDR3 is TGTGCCAGCAGCCTACTTGGGACTAGCGGGAAGGGTGAGCAGTTCTTC. Protein product: CASSLLGTSGKGEQFF. The complete variable domain, with remaining parts taken from reference TRBV5-6 and TRBJ2-1, reads DAGVTQSPTHLIKTRGQQVTLRCSPKSGHDTVSWYQQALGQGPQFIFQYYEEEERQRGNFPDRFSGHQFPNYSSELNVNALLLGDSALYLCASSLLGTSGKGEQFFGPGTRLTVL.

V gene TRBV5-1 combines with J gene TRBJ2-4; D is possibly TRBD1 (6 bases). Trimming shortened V by 4 bases and J by 5 bases, and 16 bases separated the two germline ends. This CDR3 is 15 amino acids long. Looked up from germline, CDR1 is SGHRS and CDR2 is YFSETQ. The CDR3 region is CASSPEWGPQNIQYF. In nucleotides, the CDR3 is TGCGCCAGCAGCCCCGAGTGGGGGCCACAAAACATTCAGTACTTC. Full variable domain (remainder filled in from reference TRBV5-1 and TRBJ2-4): KAGVTQTPRYLIKTRGQQVTLSCSPISGHRSVSWYQQTPGQGLQFLFEYFSETQRNKGNFPGRFSGRQFSNSRSEMNVSTLELGDSALYLCASSPEWGPQNIQYFGAGTRLSVL.